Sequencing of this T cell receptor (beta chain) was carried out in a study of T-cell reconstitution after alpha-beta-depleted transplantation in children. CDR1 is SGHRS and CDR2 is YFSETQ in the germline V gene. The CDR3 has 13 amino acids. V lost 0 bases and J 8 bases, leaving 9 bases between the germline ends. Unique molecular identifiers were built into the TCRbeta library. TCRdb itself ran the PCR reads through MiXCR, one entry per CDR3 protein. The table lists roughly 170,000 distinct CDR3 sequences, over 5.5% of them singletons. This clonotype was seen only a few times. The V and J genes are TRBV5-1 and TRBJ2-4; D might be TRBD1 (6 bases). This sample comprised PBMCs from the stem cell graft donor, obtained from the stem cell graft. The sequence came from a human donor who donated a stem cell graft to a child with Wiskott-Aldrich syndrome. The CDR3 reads CASSLAPGDIQYF. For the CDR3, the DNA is TGCGCCAGCAGCTTGGCCCCAGGGGACATTCAGTACTTC.